What follows are 23 T cell receptor beta chains derived from one specimen sequenced in a study of cytomegalovirus exposure and HLA in healthy donors (dated by TCRdb to about 2017). Libraries were prepared through the immunoSEQ multiplex PCR assay. For the multiplex PCR, a mixture combining 60 forward primers for TCR Vbeta segments and 13 reverse primers for TCR Jbeta segments was used. TCRdb obtained this table from immuneACCESS and retained in-frame rearrangements with V and J assigned. These tables miss some clones; where compared with another copy, unresolved V genes account for less than half of the shortfall, and the remainder is unexplained. The sample contains some 130,000 clones, 65% to 70% of them found a single time. The leading ten clones occupy 1.5% to 2% of the sample. Material for sequencing was PBMCs. These receptors all stem from a human donor in good health.

The chain joins TRBV7-2 to TRBJ2-7, with a tentative D call TRBD1 (7 bases). Trimming stripped 4 bases from V and 2 bases from J, with 9 bases between. The CDR3 extends over 13 amino acids. The germline V gene encodes CDR1 SGHTA and CDR2 FQGNSA. The CDR3 DNA reads TGTGCCAGCAGCTCCAGGGGGGCCTACGAGCAGTACTTC. Protein product: CASSSRGAYEQYF.

The chain uses TRBV11-3 and TRBJ2-3, with 11 bases aligning to TRBD2. The CDR3 loop spans 16 amino acids. The V and J ends lost 5 bases and 4 bases, in that order; junction bases with no gene match: 8. CDR1 is SGHNT and CDR2 is YENEEA in the germline V gene. CDR3 sequence reads: CASSAPGLAVPDTQYF. The CDR3 DNA reads as TGTGCCAGCAGCGCCCCGGGACTAGCGGTCCCAGATACGCAGTATTTT.

The chain joins TRBV10-3 to TRBJ1-2, with a possible D match to TRBD1 (6 bases). CDR3 length: 14 amino acids. From germline, CDR1 is ENHRY and CDR2 SYGVKD. Trimming stripped 5 bases from V and 8 bases from J, with 18 bases between. The CDR3 here is CAISPLEGGGGYTF. In DNA form, the CDR3 reads TGTGCCATCAGTCCGTTAGAAGGGGGGGGCGGCTACACCTTC.

J is TRBJ2-7 and V is TRBV10-3; 9 bases map to TRBD1. V gave up 3 bases and J gave up 9 bases; unmatched junction bases: 12. The CDR3 has 15 amino acids. The germline CDR1 and CDR2 sequences are ENHRY and SYGVKD. The CDR3, as DNA: TGTGCCATCAGTGACCGGGACAGGGAAGGGGGAAGGCAGTACTTC. Protein product: CAISDRDREGGRQYF.

CDR3 nucleotides: TGTGCCAGCAGCTTGGCAGGACTACCCTCAACCTACGAGCAGTACTTC. Translation: CASSLAGLPSTYEQYF. The V and J genes are TRBV5-6 and TRBJ2-7; D perhaps matches TRBD2 (6 bases). The CDR3 is 16 amino acids. Germline-derived CDR1 and CDR2 are SGHDT and YYEEEE. Trimming left V 0 bases short and J 2 bases short, with 15 bases between.

Concerning this clone itself: The same CDR3 arises from other DNA sequences in this sample as well. V and J are TRBV6-1 and TRBJ2-7; D is unclear. The CDR3 contains 11 residues. Germline CDR1 MNHNS, CDR2 SASEGT. Trimming shortened V by 3 bases and J by 4 bases, and 4 bases separated the two germline ends. This CDR3 reads CASSDRYEQYF. The CDR3 region has the DNA TGTGCCAGCAGTGACAGATACGAGCAGTACTTC.

The rearrangement joins TRBV28 to TRBJ2-7; D not certain. The CDR3 has 12 residues. Germline CDR1 is MDHEN and CDR2 is SYDVKM. V was cut by 3 bases and J by 0 bases, with 3 bases left in between. The CDR3 reads CASSFSSYEQYF. The CDR3 DNA follows: TGTGCCAGCAGTTTCTCCTCCTACGAGCAGTACTTC.

In DNA form, the CDR3 reads TGTGCCAGCAGCCAAGGGCGGGAGGCCGGGGAGCTGTTTTTT. This gives the protein CASSQGREAGELFF. The chain couples TRBV4-2 to TRBJ2-2, with 8 bases matching TRBD2. Germline V gene data show CDR1 as LGHNA and CDR2 as YNFKEQ. V was pared by 1 base and J by 6 bases, with 1 base of the junction left unmatched. This CDR3 spans 14 amino acids.

The chain carries TRBV5-1 and TRBJ1-4; 8 bases match TRBD1. In germline, CDR1 is SGHRS, CDR2 YFSETQ. The trim removed 3 bases at V and 4 bases at J, leaving 2 bases unmatched. This CDR3 is 14 amino acids long. CDR3 residues: CASSSTGVNEKLFF. CDR3 nucleotides: TGCGCCAGCAGCTCGACAGGGGTTAATGAAAAACTGTTTTTT. The entire variable domain, with the rest obtained from reference TRBV5-1 and TRBJ1-4, is as follows: KAGVTQTPRYLIKTRGQQVTLSCSPISGHRSVSWYQQTPGQGLQFLFEYFSETQRNKGNFPGRFSGRQFSNSRSEMNVSTLELGDSALYLCASSSTGVNEKLFFGSGTQLSVL.

This clone has more than one count but fewer than ten. The chain links TRBV10-2 to TRBJ2-7, with TRBD2 matching over 10 bases. The CDR3 consists of 15 residues. With 6 bases clipped from V and 5 bases from J, the junction kept 10 bases outside the gene matches. CDR1 is WSHSY, CDR2 SAAADI, per germline. CDR3 nucleotides: TGCGCCAGCAGCGACTGGGGGACTAGCGTTCACGAGCAGTACTTC. This translates into CASSDWGTSVHEQYF.

This clone was recorded a few times. This chain uses TRBV6-5 with TRBJ2-2, with TRBD2 as a possible D gene (5 bases). The length of the CDR3 is 14 residues. V lost 4 bases and J lost 4, with 10 bases in between. Per germline, CDR1 MNHEY and CDR2 SVGAGI. The CDR3 protein is CASSSFGGTGELFF. In DNA form, the CDR3 reads TGTGCCAGCAGTTCCTTTGGAGGCACCGGGGAGCTGTTTTTT.

This chain uses TRBV4-1 with TRBJ1-2; D not resolved. The germline V and J ends were trimmed by 0 bases and 4 bases, with 15 bases remaining between them. Germline-derived CDR1 and CDR2 are MGHRA and YSYEKL. CDR3 size: 16 residues. CDR3 sequence reads: CASSQDRMRFVYGYTF. CDR3 DNA sequence: TGCGCCAGCAGCCAAGATCGTATGCGATTCGTCTATGGCTACACCTTC.

This chain connects TRBV27 to TRBJ2-5; the match to TRBD2 covers 8 bases. CDR3 size: 16 residues. J gave up 4 bases and V 4 bases, and 11 bases lay outside the gene matches. Germline assignment: CDR1 MNHEY and CDR2 SMNVEV (reference sequence). The CDR3 DNA reads TGTGCCAGCAGTTATGGGGCGGGAGGCCGAGGAGAGACCCAGTACTTC. This codes for CASSYGAGGRGETQYF.

This clone was recorded once. The rearrangement joins TRBV11-3 to TRBJ2-2; 11 bases are a match to TRBD2. Germline V lookup: CDR1 SGHNT, CDR2 YENEEA. The V segment lost 5 bases and the J segment 5 bases; nucleotides outside the gene matches: 7. The CDR3 has 16 amino acids. For the CDR3, the DNA is TGTGCCAGCAGCCAAACCTGGACTAGCGGGACCGGGGAGCTGTTTTTT. This translates into CASSQTWTSGTGELFF. The entire variable domain, with the rest obtained from reference TRBV11-3 and TRBJ2-2, is as follows: EAGVVQSPRYKIIEKKQPVAFWCNPISGHNTLYWYLQNLGQGPELLIRYENEEAVDDSQLPKDRFSAERLKGVDSTLKIQPAELGDSAVYLCASSQTWTSGTGELFFGEGSRLTVL.

The chain uses TRBV10-2 and TRBJ2-1; perhaps TRBD2 as D (5 bases). With 0 bases removed from V and 3 bases from J, the gap between germline ends came to 12 bases. The germline CDR1 and CDR2 sequences are WSHSY and SAAADI. This CDR3 is built from 16 residues. CDR3 loop: CASSESRAEFYNEQFF. CDR3 nucleotide sequence: TGCGCCAGCAGTGAGTCGCGGGCAGAATTCTACAATGAGCAGTTCTTC.

This chain connects TRBV10-2 to TRBJ2-7; possibly TRBD2 for D (6 bases). Germline assignment: CDR1 WSHSY and CDR2 SAAADI. With 3 bases removed from V and 1 base from J, the gap between germline ends came to 19 bases. This CDR3 has 17 residues. The CDR3, as DNA: TGCGCCAGCAGTGACTTAGCGGAGCCGTTCCGATCCTACGAGCAGTACTTC. As protein: CASSDLAEPFRSYEQYF.

On this clone itself: The germline gene is not matched at one end of the junction; a read error may be the cause. The chain employs TRBV10-3 and TRBJ1-5, with 8 bases fitting TRBD1. Germline V gene sequence: CDR1 ENHRY, CDR2 SYGVKD. CDR3 size: 14 residues. CDR3 residues: CAISGRGPNKPQHF. The CDR3 coding sequence is TGTGCCATCAGTGGCAGGGGGCCCAATAAGCCCCAGCATTTT.

This chain links TRBV19 with TRBJ2-4, with 10 bases identical to TRBD2. The CDR3 has 14 amino acids. The V gene's germline CDR1 is LNHDA and CDR2 SQIVND (reference sequence). V lost 5 bases, J lost 6 bases, and 4 bases stayed unmatched. The CDR3 region has the DNA TGTGCCAGTAGTGGGGGACTAGCGAGAAACATTCAGTACTTC. Encoded protein: CASSGGLARNIQYF.

The CDR3 nucleotides read TGTGCCAGCAGCGTAGGGAGCGGGGGGTCCTACAATGAGCAGTTCTTC. It translates to CASSVGSGGSYNEQFF. The gene calls are TRBV9 and TRBJ2-1; 9 nucleotides line up with TRBD2. The germline CDR1 and CDR2 sequences are SGDLS and YYNGEE. V was clipped by 0 bases and J by 1 base; unmatched bases: 2. The CDR3 sequence is 16 residues long.

DNA for the CDR3: TGTGCCAGCAGCTCCCCTAGAGACGGGGAGACCCAGTACTTC. Amino acids: CASSSPRDGETQYF. The V call is TRBV5-4, the J call TRBJ2-5, with no clear D. The germline V gene encodes CDR1 SGHNT and CDR2 YYREEE (reference sequence). The V gene lost 3 bases and the J gene lost 5 bases, with 14 bases spanning the gap. The length of the CDR3 is 14 residues. Drawing the rest from reference TRBV5-4 and TRBJ2-5, the complete variable domain is ETGVTQSPTHLIKTRGQQVTLRCSSQSGHNTVSWYQQALGQGPQFIFQYYREEENGRGNFPPRFSGLQFPNYSSELNVNALELDDSALYLCASSSPRDGETQYFGPGTRLLVL.

The V gene is TRBV19, the J gene TRBJ1-1; 7 positions match TRBD1. Germline loops: CDR1 LNHDA, CDR2 SQIVND (reference sequence). The trim removed 7 bases at V and 1 base at J, leaving 3 bases unmatched. The CDR3 covers 13 residues. CDR3 region: CASTGQPNTEAFF. In DNA form, the CDR3 reads TGTGCCAGTACGGGACAGCCGAACACTGAAGCTTTCTTT.

The chain combines TRBV2 with TRBJ2-5, with 9 bases identical to TRBD2. The V gene end was trimmed by 2 bases and the J gene end by 0 bases; junction bases not matched to a gene: 1. The CDR3 is 15 residues long. CDR1 is SNHLY and CDR2 is FYNNEI in the germline V gene. The CDR3 region has the DNA TGTGCCAGCAGTGAACTAGCGGGACACCAAGAGACCCAGTACTTC. Protein product: CASSELAGHQETQYF.

A word on this clone: Other DNA sequences in the same sample also yield this CDR3. The V and J genes are TRBV7-9 and TRBJ2-7; TRBD2 is a possible D gene (6 bases). The CDR3 spans 14 residues. Germline values: CDR1 SEHNR, CDR2 FQNEAQ (reference sequence). V lost 0 bases, J lost 2 bases, and 8 bases lay in between. This chain's CDR3 is CASSLAGGTYEQYF. The CDR3 DNA reads as TGTGCCAGCAGCTTAGCGGGAGGTACCTACGAGCAGTACTTC.